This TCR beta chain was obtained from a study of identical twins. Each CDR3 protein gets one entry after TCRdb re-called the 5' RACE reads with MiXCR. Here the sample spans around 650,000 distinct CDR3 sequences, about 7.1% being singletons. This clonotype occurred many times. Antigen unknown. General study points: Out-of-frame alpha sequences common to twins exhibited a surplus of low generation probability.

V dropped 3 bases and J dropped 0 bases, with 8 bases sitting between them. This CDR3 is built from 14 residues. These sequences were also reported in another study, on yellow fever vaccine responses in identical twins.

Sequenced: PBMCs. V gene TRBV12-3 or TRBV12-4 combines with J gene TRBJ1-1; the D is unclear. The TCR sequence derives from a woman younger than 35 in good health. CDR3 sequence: CASSFGDMNTEAFF. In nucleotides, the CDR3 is TGTGCCAGCAGTTTTGGGGATATGAACACTGAAGCTTTCTTT.